This TCR beta chain was captured by sequencing in a study of OX40 agonist ivuxolimab in advanced cancers. Study results and limitations: Mean expanded clone counts were higher in CD8+ than CD4+ T cells. Clonal expansion was among the lowest in partial responders at 0.1-3.0 mg/kg, especially CD8+.

Here immunoSEQ multiplex PCR was the method, and the copy in TCRdb shows in-frame clones only, minus some. Of roughly 55,000 clones in the sample, 60% to 80% are singletons; the top ten hold around 4.5%. The CDR3 extends over 12 amino acids. Germline V gives CDR1 MNHNS, CDR2 SASEGT. Trimming stripped 5 bases from V and 7 bases from J, with 12 bases between. This clone was picked up a small number of times. Its specificity is unknown. The input for sequencing was CD4+ or CD8+ T cells sorted from blood, taken in a trial of the OX40 agonist ivuxolimab. The chain is built from TRBV6-1 and TRBJ2-7, with D tentatively TRBD2 (5 bases). The receptor was derived from an adult with an advanced solid tumor such as melanoma, head and neck, liver or kidney cancer. The DNA of the CDR3 is TGTGCCAGCAGTCCGATTAGGGAGGAGCAGTACTTC. Residues: CASSPIREEQYF.